These 14 T cell receptor beta chains were all obtained from the same sample, sequenced in a study of cytomegalovirus exposure and HLA in healthy donors. The study ran its PCR with 60 Vbeta and 13 Jbeta primers. Only in-frame clones appear in the TCRdb table, and some are missing; sequencing was by immunoSEQ multiplex PCR. Of 150,000 to 200,000 clones in the sample, around 85% were seen once. Source material: PBMCs. These receptors were taken from a young man in good health and CMV-seronegative.

This clone was detected only once. The chain is built from TRBV2 and TRBJ2-7; 7 nucleotides agree with TRBD1. With 8 bases clipped from V and 2 bases from J, the junction kept 12 bases outside the gene matches. This CDR3 is built from 15 residues. The germline V gene has CDR1 SNHLY and CDR2 FYNNEI. CDR3 DNA sequence: TGTGCCAGCCGCCTCACAGGGGAACCAGCCTACGAGCAGTACTTC. Amino acids: CASRLTGEPAYEQYF.

The CDR3 coding sequence is TGTGCCAGCAGTGTGGAGTTTTCTGGGGCCAACGTCCTGACTTTC. It codes for CASSVEFSGANVLTF. The chain links TRBV6-1 to TRBJ2-6, with D hard to call. Germline loops: CDR1 MNHNS, CDR2 SASEGT. The V end was cut by 4 bases, the J end by 1 base, with 8 bases between. CDR3 size: 15 residues.

The CDR3 reads CASSSQGYEQYF. DNA for the CDR3: TGTGCCAGCAGCTCACAGGGTTACGAGCAGTACTTC. J is TRBJ2-7 and V is TRBV11-2, with D possibly TRBD1 on 6 matching bases. Trimming took 4 bases from V and 4 from J, leaving 8 bases between them. Germline assignment: CDR1 SGHAT and CDR2 FQNNGV. CDR3 length: 12 residues.

The chain has TRBV11-3 and TRBJ2-1, with a weak D call TRBD1 (5 bases). CDR3 length: 15 amino acids. With 1 base removed from V and 1 base from J, the gap between germline ends came to 8 bases. CDR1 is SGHNT, CDR2 YENEEA, per germline. In nucleotides, the CDR3 is TGTGCCAGCAGCTTAGGCGCAGGGTCCTACAATGAGCAGTTCTTC. Translation: CASSLGAGSYNEQFF.

J is TRBJ1-1 and V is TRBV7-2; unclear D gene. Germline V gene lookup returns CDR1 SGHTA and CDR2 FQGNSA. The CDR3 covers 14 residues. The V and J ends lost 1 base and 0 bases respectively, with 6 bases between them. The CDR3 DNA is TGTGCCAGCAGCTTAGATATCGTGAACACTGAAGCTTTCTTT. Translated: CASSLDIVNTEAFF.

This chain uses TRBV6-5 with TRBJ2-5, with TRBD2 matching over 13 bases. The closer fit of TRBJ2-7 to the DNA end suggests the J call may be wrong. Per the germline V gene, CDR1 is MNHEY and CDR2 is SVGAGI. This CDR3 contains 16 residues. The CDR3 is CASSYPGLAGAYEQYF. In nucleotides, the CDR3 is TGTGCCAGCAGTTACCCCGGACTAGCGGGGGCCTACGAGCAGTACTTC.

This chain uses TRBV27 with TRBJ2-3, with D maybe TRBD2 (7 bases). V gave up 10 bases and J gave up 1 base, with 15 bases separating them. The CDR3 contains 14 residues. Germline values: CDR1 MNHEY, CDR2 SMNVEV (reference sequence). The CDR3 loop is CATRGRERTDTQYF. Here the CDR3 DNA reads TGTGCCACCCGGGGGCGGGAGCGCACAGATACGCAGTATTTT.

The chain employs TRBV2 and TRBJ2-1, with 7 bases matching TRBD1. The CDR3 contains 15 residues. The trim removed 4 bases at V and 6 bases at J, leaving 9 bases unmatched. The germline V gene has CDR1 SNHLY and CDR2 FYNNEI. The CDR3 loop reads CASSAEGAGVNEQFF. CDR3 DNA: TGTGCCAGCAGTGCCGAGGGGGCAGGAGTCAATGAGCAGTTCTTC. The variable domain in full, with the rest retrieved from reference TRBV2 and TRBJ2-1, is EPEVTQTPSHQVTQMGQEVILRCVPISNHLYFYWYRQILGQKVEFLVSFYNNEISEKSEIFDDQFSVERPDGSNFTLKIRSTKLEDSAMYFCASSAEGAGVNEQFFGPGTRLTVL.

V usage is TRBV7-3 and J usage is TRBJ2-3; a possible D gene is TRBD2 (6 bases). Trimming took 4 bases from V and 0 from J, leaving 11 bases between them. In germline, CDR1 is SGHTA, CDR2 FQGTGA. CDR3 length equals 15 residues. The DNA for the CDR3 is TGTGCCAGCAGCTCGAGGCGGGGAAGCACAGATACGCAGTATTTT. Encoded protein: CASSSRRGSTDTQYF.

The chain links TRBV6-5 to TRBJ1-3; D call uncertain. This CDR3 comprises 15 residues. Germline CDR1 reads MNHEY; CDR2 reads SVGAGI. V gave up 6 bases and J gave up 0 bases, with 12 bases separating them. CDR3 DNA sequence: TGTGCCAGCAGGCAGGCCCGGCACTCTGGAAACACCATATATTTT. As protein: CASRQARHSGNTIYF.

In nucleotides, the CDR3 is TGTGCCAGCTCACCCGGGTCCGGAGCGGGACAGGGGAATTCAAGAGCCTACGAGCAGTACTTC. This sequence encodes CASSPGSGAGQGNSRAYEQYF. The chain combines TRBV18 with TRBJ2-7, with TRBD1 identical over 10 bases. Germline V CDR1 and CDR2: KGHSH, LQKENI. The CDR3 has 21 residues. J lost 2 bases, V lost 3 bases, and 22 bases had no gene match.

V is TRBV5-6 and J is TRBJ2-5; 8 bases are shared with TRBD2. Trimming at V came to 4 bases and at J to 1 base, leaving 12 bases not matched to a gene. The CDR3 covers 17 residues. Germline CDR1 is SGHDT and CDR2 is YYEEEE. The CDR3 sequence is CASSTGGGQIAQETQYF. CDR3 bases: TGTGCCAGCAGCACCGGGGGGGGGCAGATAGCCCAAGAGACCCAGTACTTC. The full variable domain, in which reference TRBV5-6 and TRBJ2-5 provide the parts outside the CDR3, is DAGVTQSPTHLIKTRGQQVTLRCSPKSGHDTVSWYQQALGQGPQFIFQYYEEEERQRGNFPDRFSGHQFPNYSSELNVNALLLGDSALYLCASSTGGGQIAQETQYFGPGTRLLVL.

This chain joins TRBV18 and TRBJ1-2; 10 nucleotides agree with TRBD1. The CDR3 consists of 15 residues. Germline trimming cut 3 bases from V and 8 bases from J; bases unmatched to any gene: 9. Germline V gene sequence: CDR1 KGHSH, CDR2 LQKENI. Here the CDR3 reads CASSPPGTGVEGYTF. In DNA form, the CDR3 reads TGTGCCAGCTCACCGCCCGGGACAGGGGTGGAAGGCTACACCTTC.

This chain joins TRBV7-9 and TRBJ2-7, with D perhaps TRBD1 (6 bases). Looked up from germline, CDR1 is SEHNR and CDR2 is FQNEAQ (reference sequence). The length of the CDR3 is 15 residues. Trimming pared 1 base from V and 2 bases from J, leaving 12 bases between. The DNA of the CDR3 is TGTGCCAGCAGCTTAGTACAGGGATTCGCCTACGAGCAGTACTTC. This gives the protein CASSLVQGFAYEQYF.